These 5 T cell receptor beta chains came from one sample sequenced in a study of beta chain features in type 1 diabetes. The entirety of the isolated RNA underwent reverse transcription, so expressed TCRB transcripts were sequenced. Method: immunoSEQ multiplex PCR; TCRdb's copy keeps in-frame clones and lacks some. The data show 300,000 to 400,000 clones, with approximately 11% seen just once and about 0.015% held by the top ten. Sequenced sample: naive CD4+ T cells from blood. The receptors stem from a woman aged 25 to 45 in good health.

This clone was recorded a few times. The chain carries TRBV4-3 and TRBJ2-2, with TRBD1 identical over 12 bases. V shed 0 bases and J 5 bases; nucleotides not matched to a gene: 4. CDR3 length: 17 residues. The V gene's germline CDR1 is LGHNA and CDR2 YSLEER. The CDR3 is CASSQDGTGGLTGELFF. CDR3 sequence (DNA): TGCGCCAGCAGCCAAGATGGGACAGGGGGCCTAACCGGGGAGCTGTTTTTT.

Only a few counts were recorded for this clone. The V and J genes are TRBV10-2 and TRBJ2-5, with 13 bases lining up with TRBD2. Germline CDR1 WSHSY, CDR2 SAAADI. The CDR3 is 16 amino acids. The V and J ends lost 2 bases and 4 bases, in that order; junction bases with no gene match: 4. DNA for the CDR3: TGCGCCAGCAGTGAGCCAGGACTAGCGGGAGCAGAGACCCAGTACTTC. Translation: CASSEPGLAGAETQYF.

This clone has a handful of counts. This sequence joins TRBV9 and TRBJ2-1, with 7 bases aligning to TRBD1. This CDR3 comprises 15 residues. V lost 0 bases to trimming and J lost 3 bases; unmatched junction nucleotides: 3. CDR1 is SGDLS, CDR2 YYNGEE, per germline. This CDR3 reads CASSVDGTDYNEQFF. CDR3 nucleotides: TGTGCCAGCAGCGTAGACGGGACAGACTACAATGAGCAGTTCTTC.

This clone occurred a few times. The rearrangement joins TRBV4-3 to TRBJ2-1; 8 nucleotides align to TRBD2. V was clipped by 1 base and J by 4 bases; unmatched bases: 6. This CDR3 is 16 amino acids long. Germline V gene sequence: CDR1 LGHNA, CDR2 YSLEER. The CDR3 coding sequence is TGCGCCAGCAGCCAAGGGGTTAGCGGGGCATACAATGAGCAGTTCTTC. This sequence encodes CASSQGVSGAYNEQFF.

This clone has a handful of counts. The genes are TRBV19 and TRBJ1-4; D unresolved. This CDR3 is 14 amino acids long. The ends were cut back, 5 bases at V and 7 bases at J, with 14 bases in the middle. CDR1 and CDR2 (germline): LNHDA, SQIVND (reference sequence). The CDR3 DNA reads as TGTGCCAGTAGTCCACTCGGGAGCGGTGAAAAACTGTTTTTT. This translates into CASSPLGSGEKLFF.